This T cell receptor beta chain came from a study of vaccination and CD4 T cells after COVID-19. Study as a whole: Six males and four females, two Hispanic, made up the convalescents. The authors used overlapping spike peptides from SARS-CoV-2, HCoV-NL63, HCoV-OC43 and HCoV-229E to stimulate cells.

The CDR3 has 13 amino acids. CDR1 is SGHRS and CDR2 is YFSETQ in the germline V gene. V was trimmed by 4 bases and J by 4 bases, leaving 10 bases between them. As to this clonotype: As yet, its antigen is unknown.

Regarding treatment: approximately nine-day PBMC culture with coronavirus spike peptide pools or control peptides (ViraFEST assay). The unexposed donor's CD4+ T cells were collected before the COVID-19 pandemic (2011-2018). Cell culture was performed with a few million PBMCs per well in the presence of approximately 10 IU/ml IL-2 and 10 ug/ml peptide pools. The Oncomine TCR Beta short-read assay generated sequence data from the DNA of cultured CD4+ T cells. TCRdb reanalysed the PCR reads using MiXCR and keeps one entry per CDR3 protein. The sample has 5,500 to 7,500 distinct CDR3 sequences; roughly 34% are singletons.

The rearrangement joins TRBV5-1 to TRBJ2-3; a weak D match, TRBD1 (6 bases). The sequence was obtained from a human donor in good health. The sequencing input was CD4+ T cells from blood, cultured in vitro. CDR3 nucleotides: TGCGCCAGCAGCGGTCAGGGGTCAGATACGCAGTATTTT. It codes for CASSGQGSDTQYF.